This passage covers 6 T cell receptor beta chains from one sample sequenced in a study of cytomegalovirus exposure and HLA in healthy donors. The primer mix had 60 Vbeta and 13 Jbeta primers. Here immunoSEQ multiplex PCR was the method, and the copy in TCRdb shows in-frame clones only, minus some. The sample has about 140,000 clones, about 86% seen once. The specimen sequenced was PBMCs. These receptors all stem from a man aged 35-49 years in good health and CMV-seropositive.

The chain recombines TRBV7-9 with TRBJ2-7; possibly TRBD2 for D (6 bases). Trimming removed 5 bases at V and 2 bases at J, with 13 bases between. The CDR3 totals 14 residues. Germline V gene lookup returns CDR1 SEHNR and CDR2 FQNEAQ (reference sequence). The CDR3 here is CASSQGTLTYEQYF. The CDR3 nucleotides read TGTGCCAGCAGCCAAGGGACTTTAACCTACGAGCAGTACTTC.

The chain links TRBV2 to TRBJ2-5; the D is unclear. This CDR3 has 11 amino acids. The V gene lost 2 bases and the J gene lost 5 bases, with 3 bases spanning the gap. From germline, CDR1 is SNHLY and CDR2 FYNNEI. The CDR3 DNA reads TGTGCCAGCAGTGAATCGGAGACCCAGTACTTC. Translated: CASSESETQYF.

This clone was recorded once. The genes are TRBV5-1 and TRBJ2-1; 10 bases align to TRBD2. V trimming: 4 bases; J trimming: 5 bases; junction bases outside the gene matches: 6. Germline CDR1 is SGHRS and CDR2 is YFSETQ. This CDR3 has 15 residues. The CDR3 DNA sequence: TGCGCCAGCAGCAGAAGGACTAGCGGCGACAATGAGCAGTTCTTC. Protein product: CASSRRTSGDNEQFF.

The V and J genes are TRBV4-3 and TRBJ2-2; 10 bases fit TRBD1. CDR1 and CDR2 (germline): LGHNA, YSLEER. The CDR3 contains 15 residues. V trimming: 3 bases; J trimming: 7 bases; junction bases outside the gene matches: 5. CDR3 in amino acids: CASSQDRGRGGELFF. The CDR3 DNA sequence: TGCGCCAGCAGCCAGGACAGGGGGAGGGGCGGGGAGCTGTTTTTT.

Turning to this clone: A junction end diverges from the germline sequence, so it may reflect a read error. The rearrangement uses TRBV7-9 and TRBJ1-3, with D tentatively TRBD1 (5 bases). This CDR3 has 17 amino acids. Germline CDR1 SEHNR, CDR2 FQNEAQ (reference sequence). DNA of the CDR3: TGTTCCAGCAGTGGATTCGGGAGGGACGGATCTGGAAACACCATATATTTT. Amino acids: CSSSGFGRDGSGNTIYF. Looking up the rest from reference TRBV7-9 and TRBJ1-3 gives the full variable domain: DTGVSQNPRHKITKRGQNVTFRCDPISEHNRLYWYRQTLGQGPEFLTYFQNEAQLEKSRLLSDRFSAERPKGSFSTLEIQRTEQGDSAMYLCSSSGFGRDGSGNTIYFGEGSWLTVV.

Here the CDR3 DNA reads TGTGCCAGCAGTTACTCGCTGAACTCCTACGAGCAGTACTTC. It translates to CASSYSLNSYEQYF. The V and J genes are TRBV6-6 and TRBJ2-5; D ambiguous. The J call is doubtful: the DNA matches TRBJ2-7 better. This CDR3 contains 14 residues. Germline V gene data show CDR1 as MNHNY and CDR2 as SVGAGI (reference sequence).